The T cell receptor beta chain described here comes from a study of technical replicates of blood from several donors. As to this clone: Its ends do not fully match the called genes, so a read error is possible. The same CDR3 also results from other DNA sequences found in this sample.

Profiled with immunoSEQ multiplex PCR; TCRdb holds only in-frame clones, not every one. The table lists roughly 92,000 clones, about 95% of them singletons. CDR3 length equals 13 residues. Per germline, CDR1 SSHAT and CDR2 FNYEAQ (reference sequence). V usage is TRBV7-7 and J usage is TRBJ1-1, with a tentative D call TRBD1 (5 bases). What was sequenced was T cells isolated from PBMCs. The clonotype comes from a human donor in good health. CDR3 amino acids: CASSLGQNTEAFF. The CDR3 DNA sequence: TGTGCTAGCAGCTTAGGACAAAACACTGAAGCTTTCTTT. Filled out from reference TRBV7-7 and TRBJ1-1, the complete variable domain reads GAGVSQSPRYKVTKRGQDVTLRCDPISSHATLYWYQQALGQGPEFLTYFNYEAQPDKSGLPSDRFSAERPEGSISTLTIQRTEQRDSAMYRCASSLGQNTEAFFGQGTRLTVV.